This entry lists 30 T cell receptor beta chains sequenced from one sample in a study of T cell responses to AZD1222 COVID-19 vaccine. Assay used: immunoSEQ multiplex PCR; TCRdb lists only in-frame clones, some missing. This table holds approximately 150,000 clones, 75% to 90% found once. This specimen was peripheral blood, taken on day 0 of AZD1222 vaccination. Every receptor here comes from an adult in good health.

The chain employs TRBV19 and TRBJ2-3; the D gene could be TRBD1 or TRBD2 (5 bases each). Trimming left V 3 bases short and J 6 bases short, with 13 bases between. CDR3 length: 14 residues. The germline V gene has CDR1 LNHDA and CDR2 SQIVND (reference sequence). CDR3 bases: TGTGCCAGTAGTATCCCCGGATGGGGGGATACGCAGTATTTT. Translation gives CASSIPGWGDTQYF.

The chain couples TRBV6-5 to TRBJ1-4, with 10 bases that match TRBD1. The CDR3 loop spans 15 amino acids. Germline V CDR1 and CDR2: MNHEY, SVGAGI. With 5 bases clipped from V and 3 bases from J, the junction kept 3 bases outside the gene matches. CDR3 in amino acids: CASSRQGAANEKLFF. CDR3 nucleotides: TGTGCCAGCAGTCGACAGGGGGCAGCTAATGAAAAACTGTTTTTT.

The rearrangement links TRBV11-2 to TRBJ2-2; D is perhaps TRBD2 (6 bases). The germline V gene encodes CDR1 SGHAT and CDR2 FQNNGV. The V end was cut by 0 bases, the J end by 0 bases, with 14 bases between. The CDR3 runs 18 residues. CDR3 amino acids: CASSLDRIAATNTGELFF. CDR3 DNA: TGTGCCAGCAGCTTAGATCGGATAGCGGCCACGAACACCGGGGAGCTGTTTTTT.

The J gene is TRBJ2-3, the V gene TRBV6-5; D call uncertain. The CDR3 has 13 residues. The germline gives CDR1 MNHEY, CDR2 SVGAGI. Trimming stripped 2 bases from V and 5 bases from J, with 8 bases between. CDR3 nucleotide sequence: TGTGCCAGCAGTTACCCAGAAGTAGATACGCAGTATTTT. Amino acids: CASSYPEVDTQYF.

This chain connects TRBV18 to TRBJ2-7; TRBD1 matches at 11 bases. This CDR3 has 14 amino acids. With 5 bases clipped from V and 2 bases from J, the junction kept 2 bases outside the gene matches. Germline V CDR1 and CDR2: KGHSH, LQKENI. DNA for the CDR3: TGTGCCAGCTCAGGGGGACAGGGGGCCTACGAGCAGTACTTC. It yields the protein CASSGGQGAYEQYF.

This chain uses TRBV5-6 with TRBJ1-5; possibly TRBD1 for D (6 bases). CDR3 length: 14 amino acids. Germline V gene lookup returns CDR1 SGHDT and CDR2 YYEEEE. V was cut by 5 bases and J by 4 bases, with 13 bases left in between. CDR3 loop: CASRRSGANQPQHF. The CDR3 region has the DNA TGTGCCAGCAGACGGTCAGGGGCGAATCAGCCCCAGCATTTT.

V and J are TRBV7-9 and TRBJ2-1, with 12 bases matching TRBD1. Germline assignment: CDR1 SEHNR and CDR2 FQNEAQ (reference sequence). Trimming at V came to 5 bases and at J to 8 bases, leaving 10 bases not matched to a gene. The CDR3 runs to 16 residues. The CDR3 spells CASSPSGTGGKDEQFF. In nucleotides, the CDR3 is TGTGCCAGCAGCCCTAGTGGGACAGGGGGCAAAGATGAGCAGTTCTTC. Looking up the rest from reference TRBV7-9 and TRBJ2-1 gives the full variable domain: DTGVSQNPRHKITKRGQNVTFRCDPISEHNRLYWYRQTLGQGPEFLTYFQNEAQLEKSRLLSDRFSAERPKGSFSTLEIQRTEQGDSAMYLCASSPSGTGGKDEQFFGPGTRLTVL.

V and J are TRBV3-1 (or the pseudogene TRBV3-2) and TRBJ2-3; D gene unclear. This CDR3 has 14 amino acids. The V and J ends lost 4 bases and 3 bases respectively, with 11 bases between them. CDR1 is LGHDT, CDR2 YNNKEL, per germline (reference sequence). In nucleotides, the CDR3 is TGTGCCAGCAGCCGGCGGTTGGGGACAGATACGCAGTATTTT. It yields the protein CASSRRLGTDTQYF.

This clone showed up just a few times. The chain recombines TRBV5-1 with TRBJ2-7; 10 nucleotides line up with TRBD2. Germline CDR1 is SGHRS and CDR2 is YFSETQ. J lost 7 bases, V lost 4 bases, and 11 bases had no gene match. This CDR3 comprises 15 residues. The CDR3 reads CASSRKSGRAREQYF. Here the CDR3 DNA reads TGCGCCAGCAGCCGCAAGAGCGGGAGGGCCCGTGAGCAGTACTTC.

V and J are TRBV4-2 and TRBJ2-1; D unclear. V lost 4 bases, J lost 9 bases, and 22 bases lay in between. Germline V gene sequence: CDR1 LGHNA, CDR2 YNFKEQ. This CDR3 contains 16 residues. CDR3 nucleotide sequence: TGTGCCAGCAGCCGTAGCTATATGCAGGAAGAGGTTGAGCAGTTCTTC. Translation gives CASSRSYMQEEVEQFF.

J is TRBJ2-7 and V is TRBV27; 8 bases align to TRBD1. The germline V gene has CDR1 MNHEY and CDR2 SMNVEV (reference sequence). Trimming at V came to 2 bases and at J to 1 base, leaving 7 bases not matched to a gene. This CDR3 contains 16 residues. The CDR3 DNA reads TGTGCCAGCAGTTTAACCGGGACAGGAAAATCCTACGAGCAGTACTTC. Translating it yields CASSLTGTGKSYEQYF.

J is TRBJ2-1 and V is TRBV27; D not certain. Per the germline V gene, CDR1 is MNHEY and CDR2 is SMNVEV (reference sequence). V was cut by 6 bases and J by 1 base, with 10 bases left in between. This CDR3 contains 14 residues. The CDR3 loop is CASSPQGSYNEQFF. CDR3 sequence (DNA): TGTGCCAGCAGCCCCCAAGGTTCCTACAATGAGCAGTTCTTC.

This clone was detected only once. The genes are TRBV18 and TRBJ1-1; D ambiguous. V dropped 2 bases and J dropped 1 base, with 11 bases sitting between them. Germline V gene sequence: CDR1 KGHSH, CDR2 LQKENI. CDR3 length: 15 amino acids. The CDR3 sequence is CASSPRTNRNTEAFF. DNA for the CDR3: TGTGCCAGCTCACCAAGAACCAACCGGAACACTGAAGCTTTCTTT. The entire variable domain, with the rest obtained from reference TRBV18 and TRBJ1-1, is as follows: NAGVMQNPRHLVRRRGQEARLRCSPMKGHSHVYWYRQLPEEGLKFMVYLQKENIIDESGMPKERFSAEFPKEGPSILRIQQVVRGDSAAYFCASSPRTNRNTEAFFGQGTRLTVV.

The CDR3 sequence is CASSQDPGLAASSTDTQYF. As DNA, the CDR3 is TGCGCCAGCAGCCAAGATCCGGGACTAGCGGCCTCTAGCACAGATACGCAGTATTTT. The chain employs TRBV4-1 and TRBJ2-3, with 11 bases identical to TRBD2. The CDR3 covers 19 residues. Germline CDR1 and CDR2: MGHRA and YSYEKL. Trimming cost V 0 bases and J 0 bases; bases outside gene matches: 8.

A word on this clone: This CDR3 is also generated by other DNA sequences in the sample. The gene calls are TRBV18 and TRBJ1-1, with D hard to call. The germline V gene encodes CDR1 KGHSH and CDR2 LQKENI. The CDR3 runs to 12 residues. Trimming removed 2 bases at V and 8 bases at J, with 9 bases between. CDR3 region: CASSPGRSEAFF. The CDR3 DNA reads TGTGCCAGCTCACCAGGGAGATCCGAAGCTTTCTTT.

The rearrangement uses TRBV7-7 and TRBJ2-7; 8 bases are shared with TRBD1. The trim removed 2 bases at V and 2 bases at J, leaving 5 bases unmatched. Per germline, CDR1 SSHAT and CDR2 FNYEAQ (reference sequence). The CDR3 spans 15 residues. CDR3 DNA: TGTGCCAGCAGCTTATCTACAGGGGGAACCTACGAGCAGTACTTC. Its translation is CASSLSTGGTYEQYF.

This clone was counted a few times. The chain recombines TRBV2 with TRBJ2-2; 10 bases are a match to TRBD2. The length of the CDR3 is 17 residues. Germline CDR1 is SNHLY and CDR2 is FYNNEI. V was clipped by 6 bases and J by 1 base; unmatched bases: 8. The CDR3 sequence: CASSAKLAGGNTGELFF. The CDR3 nucleotides read TGTGCCAGCAGCGCTAAATTAGCGGGGGGGAACACCGGGGAGCTGTTTTTT.

The rearrangement joins TRBV28 to TRBJ2-3; 10 nucleotides match TRBD2. J was trimmed by 5 bases and V by 8 bases; bases with no gene match: 10. The CDR3 runs 15 residues. From germline, CDR1 is MDHEN and CDR2 SYDVKM. The CDR3 spells CASCLAGAGGDTQYF. CDR3 sequence (DNA): TGTGCCAGCTGCCTAGCGGGAGCCGGGGGAGATACGCAGTATTTT.

The chain has TRBV6-1 and TRBJ2-7; D is unresolved. The length of the CDR3 is 13 residues. Germline V lookup: CDR1 MNHNS, CDR2 SASEGT. V shed 3 bases and J shed 3 bases, with 9 bases lying between them. This chain's CDR3 is CASSDRESYEQYF. CDR3 DNA sequence: TGTGCCAGCAGTGATAGGGAAAGCTACGAGCAGTACTTC.

This chain connects TRBV9 to TRBJ1-6; D is unresolved. CDR1 SGDLS and CDR2 YYNGEE come from the germline V gene. The V and J ends lost 2 bases and 2 bases respectively, with 5 bases between them. The CDR3 has 14 residues. CDR3 sequence: CASSVRTYNSPLHF. In nucleotides, the CDR3 is TGTGCCAGCAGCGTCCGGACCTATAATTCACCCCTCCACTTT.

V is TRBV6-5 and J is TRBJ1-6; 9 nucleotides agree with TRBD1. V lost 8 bases to trimming and J lost 8 bases; unmatched junction nucleotides: 7. The length of the CDR3 is 14 residues. Germline assignment: CDR1 MNHEY and CDR2 SVGAGI. In nucleotides, the CDR3 is TGTGCCAGCTCACGGGACAGGGAGGATTCACCCCTCCACTTT. Its translation is CASSRDREDSPLHF.

In its sample, this clone was seen a few times. The chain couples TRBV5-4 to TRBJ1-1; 8 nucleotides match TRBD1. CDR1 is SGHNT, CDR2 YYREEE, per germline (reference sequence). With 4 bases clipped from V and 4 bases from J, the junction kept 12 bases outside the gene matches. The CDR3 is made up of 16 amino acids. The CDR3 spells CASSPRQGRGGTEAFF. The CDR3 region has the DNA TGTGCCAGCAGCCCAAGACAGGGGAGGGGTGGCACTGAAGCTTTCTTT.

V usage is TRBV5-1 and J usage is TRBJ2-7, with 14 bases identical to TRBD2. The germline V gene has CDR1 SGHRS and CDR2 YFSETQ. This CDR3 spans 15 amino acids. Losses at the gene ends were 4 bases for V and 3 bases for J; bases not matched to a gene: 3. The CDR3 spells CASSHGTSGSYEQYF. The CDR3 DNA reads as TGCGCCAGCAGCCACGGGACTAGCGGGAGCTACGAGCAGTACTTC.

The gene calls are TRBV7-3 and TRBJ2-7, with D perhaps matching TRBD2 (5 bases). With 4 bases removed from V and 0 bases from J, the gap between germline ends came to 10 bases. CDR1 is SGHTA, CDR2 FQGTGA, per germline. This CDR3 region has 14 residues. CDR3 sequence reads: CASSSGGPSYEQYF. CDR3 nucleotide sequence: TGTGCCAGCAGCTCCGGAGGCCCCTCCTACGAGCAGTACTTC. Variable domain in full (rest from reference TRBV7-3 and TRBJ2-7): GAGVSQTPSNKVTEKGKYVELRCDPISGHTALYWYRQSLGQGPEFLIYFQGTGAADDSGLPNDRFFAVRPEGSVSTLKIQRTERGDSAVYLCASSSGGPSYEQYFGPGTRLTVT.

The V and J genes are TRBV5-3 and TRBJ1-3; TRBD1 might be the D (5 bases). TRBV5-3 is designated an ORF whose function remains uncertain. V was trimmed by 2 bases and J by 0 bases, leaving 9 bases between them. The CDR3 is 15 amino acids. The CDR3 loop is CARSFTGFSGNTIYF. In DNA, the CDR3 is TGTGCCAGAAGCTTTACAGGCTTCTCTGGAAACACCATATATTTT.

The chain carries TRBV12-3 or TRBV12-4 and TRBJ2-7; 7 nucleotides match TRBD2. CDR3 length: 13 amino acids. The trim removed 8 bases at V and 3 bases at J, leaving 7 bases unmatched. DNA for the CDR3: TGTGCCAGCCGGGGGGACGGGAACTACGAGCAGTACTTC. This gives the protein CASRGDGNYEQYF.

V usage is TRBV19 and J usage is TRBJ1-5; D gene ambiguous. V was pared by 0 bases and J by 3 bases, with 9 bases between. The CDR3 is made up of 15 amino acids. From germline, CDR1 is LNHDA and CDR2 SQIVND (reference sequence). The CDR3 bases are TGTGCCAGTAGTATAGATAGTCAAGACAATCAGCCCCAGCATTTT. Its translation is CASSIDSQDNQPQHF.

The chain has TRBV19 and TRBJ1-1, with 9 bases that match TRBD1. Germline CDR1 and CDR2: LNHDA and SQIVND (reference sequence). V shed 6 bases, J shed 4 bases, and the junction held 6 bases outside the gene matches. This CDR3 is 14 amino acids long. Here the CDR3 reads CASSPNRGRTEAFF. The CDR3 DNA reads TGTGCCAGTAGCCCGAACAGGGGGCGCACTGAAGCTTTCTTT.

This chain joins TRBV19 and TRBJ1-4; perhaps TRBD1 as D (5 bases). Germline-derived CDR1 and CDR2 are LNHDA and SQIVND (reference sequence). V lost 10 bases to trimming and J lost 4 bases, with 19 bases between them. This CDR3 region has 15 residues. CDR3 DNA: TGTGCCACCCAGCGCTCGACAGATAGTAATGAAAAACTGTTTTTT. Amino acid sequence: CATQRSTDSNEKLFF.

This chain links TRBV2 with TRBJ1-2, with 7 bases aligning to TRBD1. This CDR3 is built from 16 residues. J was trimmed by 6 bases and V by 2 bases; bases with no gene match: 12. Per germline, CDR1 SNHLY and CDR2 FYNNEI. The CDR3 bases are TGTGCCAGCAGTGAAATTCACGGACAGGTCGATGATGGCTACACCTTC. This gives the protein CASSEIHGQVDDGYTF.